The T cell receptor (beta chain) under discussion was sequenced for a study of T cell repertoires in cytomegalovirus infection. Across the study: A matching HLA type, together with CMV infection, was signaled by public TCR beta signatures.

Points on this clonotype: Its antigen is still unknown.

The V gene's germline CDR1 is SGHNT and CDR2 YYREEE (reference sequence). The CDR3 has 16 amino acids. The V end lost 0 bases, the J end lost 2 bases, and 13 bases lay between the germline ends. Study findings and constraints: It was HLA-C-restricted CMV-specific TCR beta clonotypes that dominated the response ex vivo. Summed public TCR beta family frequency identified CMV carriers bearing the relevant HLA.

One entry per CDR3 protein, called by TCRdb with MiXCR from the reads. This table holds 830,000 or so distinct CDR3 sequences, approximately 29% found once. The receptor's source is a human donor in good health (CMV status not recorded). Some clones in this sample may be carry-over from other donors' samples. This rearrangement joins TRBV5-4 to TRBJ2-3; unclear D gene. Source: cultured CD8+ T cells from PBMCs, taken from culture after CMV antigen stimulation. The CDR3: CASSLGASAPTDTQYF. As DNA, the CDR3 is TGTGCCAGCAGCTTGGGGGCCTCGGCCCCCACAGATACGCAGTATTTT.